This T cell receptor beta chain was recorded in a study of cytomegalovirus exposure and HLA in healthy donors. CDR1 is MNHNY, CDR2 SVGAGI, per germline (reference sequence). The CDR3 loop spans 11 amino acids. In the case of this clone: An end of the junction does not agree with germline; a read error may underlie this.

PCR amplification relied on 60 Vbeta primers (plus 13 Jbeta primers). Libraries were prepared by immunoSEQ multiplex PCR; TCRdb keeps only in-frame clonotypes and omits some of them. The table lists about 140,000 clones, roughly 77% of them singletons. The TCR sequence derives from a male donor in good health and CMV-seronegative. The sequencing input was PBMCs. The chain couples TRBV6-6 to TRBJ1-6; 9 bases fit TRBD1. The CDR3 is CASTQRDRVYF. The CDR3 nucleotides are TGTGCCAGCACCCAACGGGACAGGGTCTACTTT.